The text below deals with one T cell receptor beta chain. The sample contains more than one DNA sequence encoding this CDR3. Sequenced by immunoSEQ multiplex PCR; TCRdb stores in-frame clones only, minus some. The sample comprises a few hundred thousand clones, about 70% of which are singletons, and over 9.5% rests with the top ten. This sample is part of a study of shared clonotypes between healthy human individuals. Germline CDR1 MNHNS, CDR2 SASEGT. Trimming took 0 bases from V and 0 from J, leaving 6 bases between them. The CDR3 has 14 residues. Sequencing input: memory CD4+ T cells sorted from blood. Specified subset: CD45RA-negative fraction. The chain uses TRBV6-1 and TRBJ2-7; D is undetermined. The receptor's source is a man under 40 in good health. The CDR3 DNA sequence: TGTGCCAGCAGTGAAGCGGGGATCTCCTACGAGCAGTACTTC. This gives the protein CASSEAGISYEQYF.